This T cell receptor (beta chain) is drawn from a study of T cell changes during pregnancy in multiple sclerosis. This CDR3 spans 12 amino acids. Trimming took off 7 bases at V and 7 bases at J, with 8 bases between the two ends. The germline V gene has CDR1 MNHEY and CDR2 SVGAGI. The table came from immunoSEQ multiplex PCR; TCRdb's copy has only in-frame clones and leaves some out. Counted here are some 45,000 clones, 70% to 90% occurring once; the ten biggest clones make up over 0.85%. This receptor was obtained from a female donor with multiple sclerosis, enrolled in a pregnancy study. V gene TRBV6-5 combines with J gene TRBJ1-6; no clear D. The source material was CD4+ T cells from peripheral blood mononuclear cells, sampled after pregnancy. CDR3 protein: CASNTVNSPLHF. The DNA of the CDR3 is TGTGCCAGCAACACCGTAAATTCACCCCTCCACTTT.